This T cell receptor beta chain was sequenced during a study of graft-versus-host responses after intestinal transplantation. As for the study in general: Anti-thymocyte globulin induction preceded roughly 3 years of tacrolimus and steroid maintenance in all recipients.

Sequencing used immunoSEQ multiplex PCR; TCRdb keeps in-frame clones, though not all of them. The data hold 25,000 to 35,000 clones, with about four fifths observed a single time. To note about this clone: What it recognizes is unknown.

The CDR3 has 12 amino acids. V lost 0 bases and J lost 7, with 7 bases in between. Germline loops: CDR1 SGHRS, CDR2 YFSETQ. General study points: Early after transplant, HvG clones declined as circulating GvH clones peaked. Recipient marrow held GvH clones, some first seen in ileum or blood.

This clonotype was sampled from a human donor who received an intestinal transplant. The chain carries TRBV5-1 and TRBJ2-5; perhaps TRBD2 as D (5 bases). The sample in question was unstimulated CD8+ T cells sorted from spleen or lymph node cells, obtained before intestinal transplant. The CDR3 sequence is CASSLAEGTQYF. The CDR3 nucleotides read TGCGCCAGCAGCTTGGCCGAGGGGACCCAGTACTTC.